This TCR beta chain originates from a study of T-cell reconstitution after alpha-beta-depleted transplantation in children. This clonotype is medium-sized within its sample. Its antigen is not identified. Trimming cost V 2 bases and J 4 bases, with 6 bases left between them. Germline lookup yields CDR1 SQVTM and CDR2 ANQGSEA. The CDR3 is made up of 11 amino acids. The TCRbeta library was prepared with unique molecular identifiers. TCRdb used MiXCR to reprocess the PCR reads, holding one entry per CDR3 protein. This table holds roughly 70,000 distinct CDR3 sequences, around 4.7% found once. Findings and limits, study-wide: Newly produced T cells mostly provided counts and TCRbeta diversity after one year, as hyperexpanded clones declined. At around two months after transplant, the alpha-beta T cells were reportedly derived from several hundred expanded clones that came from non-depleted graft cells.

This specimen consisted of PBMCs, mostly from graft donor cells, obtained 180 days after TCRalphabeta/CD19-depleted stem cell transplant. The chain is built from TRBV29-1 and TRBJ2-7; D uncertain. The TCR was taken from a boy under three years old who had a stem cell transplant for acute myeloid leukemia, so the T cells may come from the graft donor. CDR3 region: CSVEWGYEQYF. CDR3 DNA sequence: TGCAGCGTTGAATGGGGTTACGAGCAGTACTTC.